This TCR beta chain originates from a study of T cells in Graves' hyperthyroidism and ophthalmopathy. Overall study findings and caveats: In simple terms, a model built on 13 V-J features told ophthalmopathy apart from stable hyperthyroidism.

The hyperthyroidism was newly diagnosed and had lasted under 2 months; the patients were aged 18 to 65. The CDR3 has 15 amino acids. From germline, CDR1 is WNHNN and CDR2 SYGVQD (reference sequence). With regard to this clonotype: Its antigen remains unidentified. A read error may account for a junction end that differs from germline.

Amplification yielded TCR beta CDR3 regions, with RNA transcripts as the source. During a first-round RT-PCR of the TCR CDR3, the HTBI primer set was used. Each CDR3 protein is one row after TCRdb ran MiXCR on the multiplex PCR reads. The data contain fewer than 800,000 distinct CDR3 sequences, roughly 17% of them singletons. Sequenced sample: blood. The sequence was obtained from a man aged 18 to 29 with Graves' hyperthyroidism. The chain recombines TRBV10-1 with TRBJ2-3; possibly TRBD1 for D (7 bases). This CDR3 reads CASTEGRGAADTQYF. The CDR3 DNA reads TGCGCCAGCACTGAGGGCAGGGGGGCGGCAGATACGCAGTATTTT.